This T cell receptor beta chain was identified during a study of shared clonotypes between healthy human individuals. Replicate PCRs from sorted subsets contained approximately 200 ng DNA, which is around 29,000 T cell genomes. Produced via immunoSEQ multiplex PCR; TCRdb's table is partial and in-frame only. This sample carries more than 1 million clones, about 84% of them seen once, and the ten largest clones take about 0.52%. This clone appeared a few times. The germline gives CDR1 SEHNR, CDR2 FQNEAQ (reference sequence). This CDR3 contains 16 residues. Trimming took 6 bases from V and 7 from J; bases not matched to a gene: 17.

The sample consisted of memory CD4+ T cells from PBMCs. Described subset: CD45RA-negative fraction. This clonotype was sampled from a young man in good health. Some clones in this sample may be carry-over from other donors' samples. V is TRBV7-9 and J is TRBJ2-7, with 8 bases fitting TRBD1. Here the CDR3 reads CASRLTGGPSLGEQYF. The CDR3 DNA is TGTGCCAGCAGATTAACAGGGGGACCATCCCTGGGGGAGCAGTACTTC.